What follows describes a single T cell receptor (beta chain). The antigen is unknown. Deletions cut 6 bases from V and 4 bases from J, with 12 bases between. Per the germline V gene, CDR1 is SNHLY and CDR2 is FYNNEI. The CDR3 length is 13 residues. This sample is drawn from a study of cytomegalovirus exposure and HLA in healthy donors. Study conclusions and caveats: Presence/absence analyses assumed roughly uniform sequencing depth across donors. Rare TCR sequences dominated, though some public TCRs recurred in many donors. A highly shared variant cluster was judged a likely technical artifact. Productive rates of about 87% or about 30% were seen for most TCR beta V segments in an earlier analysis.

Both 60 Vbeta primers and 13 Jbeta primers went into the PCR. The data were produced by immunoSEQ multiplex PCR, yet TCRdb's version contains in-frame clones alone and is incomplete. The sample includes 180,000 or so clones, about 75% of them seen just once. The source of this sequence is a man aged 35 to 55 in good health and CMV-seropositive. This chain joins TRBV2 and TRBJ1-1, with D unresolved. Sequenced input: PBMCs. The chain's CDR3 is CASSARSGTEAFF. In nucleotides, the CDR3 is TGTGCCAGCAGCGCCCGATCGGGCACTGAAGCTTTCTTT.